This TCR beta chain was captured by sequencing in a study of prognosis after radiotherapy for stage I lung cancer. Study context: Between April 2018 and January 2019, patients with stage I non-small cell lung cancer were enrolled.

The TCR beta CDR3 region was amplified from genomic DNA, with two rounds of multiplex PCR being used for the amplification. Primers specific to each TRBV and TRBJ gene drove first-round PCR. One entry per CDR3 protein results from TCRdb running MiXCR on the multiplex PCR reads. The data hold some 25,000 distinct CDR3 sequences, with approximately 35% observed a single time. This clonotype has ten or more counts. This CDR3 has 16 residues. The ends lost 3 bases at V and 8 bases at J; junction bases unmatched: 11. Germline CDR1 LGHDT, CDR2 YNNKEL (reference sequence). This sequence joins TRBV3-1 and TRBJ1-4; TRBD1 matches 8 bases. This TCR derives from a donor aged 50 or older with non-small cell lung cancer. The sample was PBMCs, taken before or after stereotactic body radiation therapy (not recorded which). The CDR3 here is CASSHDLGTGVEKLFF. Written as DNA, the CDR3 is TGTGCCAGCAGCCATGACCTCGGGACAGGAGTCGAAAAACTGTTTTTT. The full variable domain, completed using reference TRBV3-1 and TRBJ1-4, is DTAVSQTPKYLVTQMGNDKSIKCEQNLGHDTMYWYKQDSKKFLKIMFSYNNKELIINETVPNRFSPKSPDKAHLNLHINSLELGDSAVYFCASSHDLGTGVEKLFFGSGTQLSVL.